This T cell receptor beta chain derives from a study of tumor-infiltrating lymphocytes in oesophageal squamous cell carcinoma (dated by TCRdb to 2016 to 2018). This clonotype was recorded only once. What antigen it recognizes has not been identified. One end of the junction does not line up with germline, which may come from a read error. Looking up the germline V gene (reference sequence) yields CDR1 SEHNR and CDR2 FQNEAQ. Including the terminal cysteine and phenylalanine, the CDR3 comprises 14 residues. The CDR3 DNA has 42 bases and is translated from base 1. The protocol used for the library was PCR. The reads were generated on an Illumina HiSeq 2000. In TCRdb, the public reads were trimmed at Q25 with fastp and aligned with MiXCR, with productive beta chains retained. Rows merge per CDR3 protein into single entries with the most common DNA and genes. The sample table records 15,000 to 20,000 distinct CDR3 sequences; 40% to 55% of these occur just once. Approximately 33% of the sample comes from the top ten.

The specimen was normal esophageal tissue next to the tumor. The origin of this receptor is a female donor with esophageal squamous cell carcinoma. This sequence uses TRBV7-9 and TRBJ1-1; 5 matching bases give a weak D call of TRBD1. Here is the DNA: TGTGCCAGCAGCTTTCAGGGCTCGAACGCTGAAGCTTTCTTT. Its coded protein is CASSFQGSNAEAFF.